A single sample is the source of the 22 T cell receptor beta chains below, sequenced in a study of T cell responses to AZD1222 COVID-19 vaccine. Sequencing was performed with immunoSEQ multiplex PCR; in TCRdb, only in-frame clones are kept and a portion is missing. Of approximately 150,000 clones listed, about 91% are singletons. The specimen comprised peripheral blood, sampled on day 0 of AZD1222 vaccination. The receptors originated from an adult in good health.

The chain recombines TRBV9 with TRBJ2-2, with D perhaps matching TRBD2 (6 bases). Germline CDR1 reads SGDLS; CDR2 reads YYNGEE. This CDR3 has 16 residues. Trimming took 2 bases from V and 0 from J, leaving 11 bases between them. For the CDR3, the DNA is TGTGCCAGCAGCGTTCGCGGGGACGCGAACACCGGGGAGCTGTTTTTT. Amino acid sequence: CASSVRGDANTGELFF.

The chain joins TRBV7-9 to TRBJ2-1; D is perhaps TRBD2 (5 bases). The ends were cut back, 0 bases at V and 7 bases at J, with 13 bases in the middle. There are 15 residues in the CDR3. Germline values: CDR1 SEHNR, CDR2 FQNEAQ (reference sequence). CDR3 in DNA: TGTGCCAGCAGCTTAGCCCGGGGTGGCCCGAATGAGCAGTTCTTC. Translated: CASSLARGGPNEQFF.

The rearrangement links TRBV2 to TRBJ1-2; a possible D gene is TRBD1 (6 bases). This CDR3 contains 16 residues. CDR1 SNHLY and CDR2 FYNNEI come from the germline V gene. Trimming shortened V by 6 bases and J by 1 base, and 18 bases separated the two germline ends. CDR3 DNA: TGTGCCAGCAGCCCCGCGACAGGCTTTTTTAACTATGGCTACACCTTC. It translates to CASSPATGFFNYGYTF.

This rearrangement joins TRBV7-6 to TRBJ1-3; 7 nucleotides align to TRBD1. Germline-derived CDR1 and CDR2 are SGHVS and FNYEAQ. V dropped 4 bases and J dropped 3; count of bases not matched to a gene: 3. The CDR3 has 14 amino acids. CDR3 in DNA: TGTGCCAGCAGCTCAGGGGGGTATGGAAACACCATATATTTT. Amino acid sequence: CASSSGGYGNTIYF.

The chain uses TRBV28 and TRBJ1-2; 7 bases are a match to TRBD1. Germline loops: CDR1 MDHEN, CDR2 SYDVKM. This CDR3 spans 14 amino acids. V lost 5 bases and J lost 10; bases outside the gene matches: 13. CDR3 residues: CASSPLVEGANYTF. The CDR3 DNA sequence: TGTGCCAGCAGTCCCCTCGTGGAGGGGGCGAACTACACCTTC.

The chain is built from TRBV2 and TRBJ1-2; TRBD1 is a possible D gene (6 bases). Germline V lookup: CDR1 SNHLY, CDR2 FYNNEI. The length of the CDR3 is 12 residues. V lost 11 bases and J 8 bases, leaving 18 bases between the germline ends. Here the CDR3 reads CAGGQSEEGYTF. CDR3 nucleotide sequence: TGTGCCGGAGGACAGTCAGAGGAGGGCTACACCTTC.

The chain links TRBV5-4 to TRBJ2-1; weak D call: TRBD1 (6 bases). From germline, CDR1 is SGHNT and CDR2 YYREEE (reference sequence). There are 16 residues in the CDR3. V shed 0 bases and J shed 5 bases, with 15 bases lying between them. This chain's CDR3 is CASSLGSGVIHNEQFF. Written as DNA, the CDR3 is TGTGCCAGCAGCTTGGGGTCAGGGGTAATCCACAATGAGCAGTTCTTC. The full variable domain, its missing parts supplied by reference TRBV5-4 and TRBJ2-1, is ETGVTQSPTHLIKTRGQQVTLRCSSQSGHNTVSWYQQALGQGPQFIFQYYREEENGRGNFPPRFSGLQFPNYSSELNVNALELDDSALYLCASSLGSGVIHNEQFFGPGTRLTVL.

This sequence joins TRBV10-1 and TRBJ2-3; 9 nucleotides agree with TRBD1. Germline V gives CDR1 WNHNN, CDR2 SYGVQD (reference sequence). This CDR3 has 13 residues. Trimming cost V 8 bases and J 5 bases; bases outside gene matches: 5. CDR3 DNA: TGCGCCAGCGGGGGACAGGGTAGAGATACGCAGTATTTT. Protein product: CASGGQGRDTQYF.

V is TRBV5-1 and J is TRBJ1-1; TRBD1 agrees at 7 bases. The CDR3 extends over 16 amino acids. V was pared by 4 bases and J by 4 bases, with 13 bases of the junction left unmatched. CDR1 and CDR2 (germline): SGHRS, YFSETQ. The CDR3 DNA reads as TGCGCCAGCAGCCCGCGACAGGGCGAGGGGATCACTGAAGCTTTCTTT. As protein: CASSPRQGEGITEAFF.

V and J are TRBV7-2 and TRBJ2-7, with D possibly matching TRBD2 (5 bases). With 1 base removed from V and 3 bases from J, the gap between germline ends came to 13 bases. The length of the CDR3 is 15 residues. Per germline, CDR1 SGHTA and CDR2 FQGNSA. The CDR3 DNA follows: TGTGCCAGCAGCTTAGTGAAAGGAGCGGTCTACGAGCAGTACTTC. Residues: CASSLVKGAVYEQYF.

This sequence joins TRBV4-3 and TRBJ2-7; 11 nucleotides align to TRBD2. This CDR3 region has 15 residues. Looked up from germline, CDR1 is LGHNA and CDR2 is YSLEER. V shed 6 bases and J 6 bases; nucleotides not matched to a gene: 10. The CDR3 DNA follows: TGCGCCAGCAGTACAACTAGCGGGAGTTTACGCGAGCAGTACTTC. Amino acids: CASSTTSGSLREQYF.

A single count supports this clone. The rearrangement uses TRBV14 and TRBJ2-7; D is perhaps TRBD1 or TRBD2 (5 bases each). Deletions cut 1 base from V and 5 bases from J, with 18 bases between. The CDR3 covers 16 residues. Germline CDR1 reads SGHDN; CDR2 reads FVKESK. CDR3 region: CASSQGGIGRPDEQYF. The CDR3 nucleotides read TGTGCCAGCAGCCAAGGGGGGATCGGCAGGCCGGACGAGCAGTACTTC.

The V and J genes are TRBV2 and TRBJ1-1; D is undetermined. Trimming took off 1 base at V and 1 base at J, with 10 bases between the two ends. The CDR3 has 15 amino acids. Germline-derived CDR1 and CDR2 are SNHLY and FYNNEI. The DNA for the CDR3 is TGTGCCAGCAGTGAAGTCCCGGTGGGGAACACTGAAGCTTTCTTT. Translating gives CASSEVPVGNTEAFF. Full variable domain (outside the CDR3, taken from reference TRBV2 and TRBJ1-1): EPEVTQTPSHQVTQMGQEVILRCVPISNHLYFYWYRQILGQKVEFLVSFYNNEISEKSEIFDDQFSVERPDGSNFTLKIRSTKLEDSAMYFCASSEVPVGNTEAFFGQGTRLTVV.

J is TRBJ1-4 and V is TRBV29-1; D ambiguous. The CDR3 covers 13 residues. Trimming shortened V by 0 bases and J by 3 bases, and 5 bases separated the two germline ends. Germline V gene sequence: CDR1 SQVTM, CDR2 ANQGSEA. The CDR3 nucleotides read TGCAGCGTTGAAGAAGACGCTAATGAAAAACTGTTTTTT. Its translation is CSVEEDANEKLFF.

The rearrangement joins TRBV7-9 to TRBJ2-7, with D possibly being TRBD1 (5 bases). Between the trimmed V and J ends, which lost 1 base and 0 bases, there was a span of 10 bases. The CDR3 is made up of 15 amino acids. Germline V lookup: CDR1 SEHNR, CDR2 FQNEAQ (reference sequence). The CDR3 bases are TGTGCCAGCAGCTTAGGGGGCCTGAGCTCCTACGAGCAGTACTTC. Amino acids: CASSLGGLSSYEQYF.

In nucleotides, the CDR3 is TGTGCCAGCCGAACCTACAGGGAGTGGGGTTGGGGCGGCTACACCTTC. Amino acid sequence: CASRTYREWGWGGYTF. V and J are TRBV27 and TRBJ1-2, with a possible D match to TRBD1 (6 bases). The V and J ends lost 8 bases and 8 bases respectively, with 27 bases between them. Germline CDR1 reads MNHEY; CDR2 reads SMNVEV (reference sequence). The CDR3 is 16 residues long.

The chain has TRBV9 and TRBJ1-2; D is ambiguous. Per the germline V gene, CDR1 is SGDLS and CDR2 is YYNGEE. The CDR3 extends over 15 amino acids. V gave up 4 bases and J gave up 2 bases, with 15 bases separating them. The CDR3 sequence: CASSTPEPPNYGYTF. CDR3 in DNA: TGTGCCAGCAGCACCCCCGAGCCCCCAAACTATGGCTACACCTTC.

The chain couples TRBV28 to TRBJ2-7; D ambiguous. The germline gives CDR1 MDHEN, CDR2 SYDVKM. CDR3 length: 13 amino acids. V was clipped by 7 bases and J by 4 bases, with 14 bases between them. The CDR3 loop reads CASIGQIRYEQYF. The CDR3 DNA reads TGTGCCAGCATAGGGCAGATCAGGTACGAGCAGTACTTC.

This chain links TRBV19 with TRBJ1-2; TRBD1 matches at 9 bases. The CDR3 is made up of 19 amino acids. Germline values: CDR1 LNHDA, CDR2 SQIVND (reference sequence). The trim removed 5 bases at V and 7 bases at J, leaving 23 bases unmatched. The CDR3 sequence: CASSLWWGQGEGRRSGYTF. The CDR3 DNA is TGTGCCAGTAGTCTATGGTGGGGACAGGGTGAAGGTAGACGAAGTGGCTACACCTTC.

V is TRBV30 and J is TRBJ2-2, with 10 nucleotides matching TRBD1. After removal of 5 bases from V and 0 bases from J, the junction contained 0 bases not matched to a gene. Looked up from germline, CDR1 is GTSNPN and CDR2 is SVGIG (reference sequence). CDR3 length: 14 amino acids. The CDR3 nucleotides are TGTGCCTGGGGACAGGGGGCGAACACCGGGGAGCTGTTTTTT. Protein product: CAWGQGANTGELFF. Drawing the rest from reference TRBV30 and TRBJ2-2, the complete variable domain is SQTIHQWPATLVQPVGSPLSLECTVEGTSNPNLYWYRQAAGRGLQLLFYSVGIGQISSEVPQNLSASRPQDRQFILSSKKLLLSDSGFYLCAWGQGANTGELFFGEGSRLTVL.

V usage is TRBV15 and J usage is TRBJ1-2; TRBD1 is a possible D gene (5 bases). The CDR3 consists of 13 residues. The V gene's germline CDR1 is LNHNV and CDR2 YYDKDF (reference sequence). Trimming took 8 bases from V and 8 from J, leaving 18 bases between them. CDR3 sequence reads: CATQEQGIEGYTF. The CDR3 DNA sequence: TGTGCCACCCAAGAGCAGGGTATCGAGGGCTACACCTTC.

The rearrangement joins TRBV7-2 to TRBJ2-7, with 10 bases identical to TRBD2. CDR1 and CDR2 (germline): SGHTA, FQGNSA. There are 14 residues in the CDR3. With 5 bases clipped from V and 3 bases from J, the junction kept 4 bases outside the gene matches. The CDR3 loop is CASSQRGGHYEQYF. In nucleotides, the CDR3 is TGTGCCAGCAGCCAGCGGGGGGGTCACTACGAGCAGTACTTC.